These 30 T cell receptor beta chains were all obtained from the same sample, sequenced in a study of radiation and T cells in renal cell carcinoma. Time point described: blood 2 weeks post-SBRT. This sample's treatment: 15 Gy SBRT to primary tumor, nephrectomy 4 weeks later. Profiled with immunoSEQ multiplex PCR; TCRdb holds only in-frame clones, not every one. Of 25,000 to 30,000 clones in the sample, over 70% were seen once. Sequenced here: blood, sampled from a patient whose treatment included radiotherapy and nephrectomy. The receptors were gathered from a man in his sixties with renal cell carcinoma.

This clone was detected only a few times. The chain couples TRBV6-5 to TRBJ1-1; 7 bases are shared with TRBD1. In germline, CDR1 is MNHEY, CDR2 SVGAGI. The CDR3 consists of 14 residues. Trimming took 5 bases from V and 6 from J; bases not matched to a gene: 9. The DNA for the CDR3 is TGTGCCAGCAGTCTCACAGGGGTAGGCGCTGAAGCTTTCTTT. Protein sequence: CASSLTGVGAEAFF.

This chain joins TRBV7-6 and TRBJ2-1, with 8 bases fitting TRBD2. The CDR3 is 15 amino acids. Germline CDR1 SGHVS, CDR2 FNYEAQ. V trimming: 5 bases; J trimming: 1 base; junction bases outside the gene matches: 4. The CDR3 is CASSPIAGSYNEQFF. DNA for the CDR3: TGTGCCAGCAGCCCCATAGCGGGATCCTACAATGAGCAGTTCTTC.

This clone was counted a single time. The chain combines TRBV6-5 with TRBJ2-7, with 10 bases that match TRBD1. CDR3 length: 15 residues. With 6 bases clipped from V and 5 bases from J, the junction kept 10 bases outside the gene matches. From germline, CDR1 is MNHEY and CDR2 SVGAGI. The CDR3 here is CASRHPGQGVHEQYF. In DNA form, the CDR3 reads TGTGCCAGCAGACACCCCGGACAGGGGGTGCACGAGCAGTACTTC.

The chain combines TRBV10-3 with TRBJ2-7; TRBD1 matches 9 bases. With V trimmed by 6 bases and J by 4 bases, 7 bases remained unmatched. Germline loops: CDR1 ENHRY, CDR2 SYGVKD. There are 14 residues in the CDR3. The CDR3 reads CAISATGGVYEQYF. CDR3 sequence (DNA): TGTGCCATCAGCGCGACAGGGGGTGTTTACGAGCAGTACTTC.

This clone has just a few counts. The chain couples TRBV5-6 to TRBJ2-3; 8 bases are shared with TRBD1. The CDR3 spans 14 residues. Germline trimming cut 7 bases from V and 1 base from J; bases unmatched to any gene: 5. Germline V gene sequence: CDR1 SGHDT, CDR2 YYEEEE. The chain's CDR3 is CASRRGRGTDTQYF. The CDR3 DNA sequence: TGTGCCAGCCGCAGGGGGCGCGGCACAGATACGCAGTATTTT.

The CDR3 region has the DNA TGTGCCAGCAGTCCGGGGGACAGCTTCCATTCACCCCTCCACTTT. This sequence encodes CASSPGDSFHSPLHF. V is TRBV27 and J is TRBJ1-6; 7 bases line up with TRBD1. V lost 5 bases and J lost 8; bases outside the gene matches: 9. CDR1 is MNHEY, CDR2 SMNVEV, per germline (reference sequence). The CDR3 has 15 amino acids.

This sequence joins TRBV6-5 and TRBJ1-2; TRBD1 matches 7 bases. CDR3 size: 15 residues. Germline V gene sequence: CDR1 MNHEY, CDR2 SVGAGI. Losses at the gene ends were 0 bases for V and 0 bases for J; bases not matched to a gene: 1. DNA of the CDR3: TGTGCCAGCAGTTACTCGGGACAGCCTAACTATGGCTACACCTTC. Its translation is CASSYSGQPNYGYTF.

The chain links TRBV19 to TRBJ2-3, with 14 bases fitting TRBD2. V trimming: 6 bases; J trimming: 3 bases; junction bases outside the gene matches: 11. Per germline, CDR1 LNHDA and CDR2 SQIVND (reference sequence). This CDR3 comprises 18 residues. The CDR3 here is CASSPWGGLAGGTDTQYF. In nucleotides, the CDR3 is TGTGCCAGTAGCCCCTGGGGTGGACTAGCGGGAGGAACAGATACGCAGTATTTT.

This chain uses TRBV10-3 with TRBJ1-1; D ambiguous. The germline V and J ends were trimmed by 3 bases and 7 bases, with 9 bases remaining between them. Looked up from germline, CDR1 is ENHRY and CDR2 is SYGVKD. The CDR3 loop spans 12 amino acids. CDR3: CAISDLTIEAFF. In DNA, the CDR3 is TGTGCCATCAGTGACCTAACAATTGAAGCTTTCTTT.

The CDR3 reads CASSSPPGATSTDTQYF. CDR3 nucleotide sequence: TGCGCCAGCAGCTCACCCCCAGGGGCCACTAGCACAGATACGCAGTATTTT. The chain has TRBV5-1 and TRBJ2-3; D may be TRBD1 (6 bases). Per the germline V gene, CDR1 is SGHRS and CDR2 is YFSETQ. The CDR3 length is 17 residues. Deletions cut 3 bases from V and 0 bases from J, with 17 bases between.

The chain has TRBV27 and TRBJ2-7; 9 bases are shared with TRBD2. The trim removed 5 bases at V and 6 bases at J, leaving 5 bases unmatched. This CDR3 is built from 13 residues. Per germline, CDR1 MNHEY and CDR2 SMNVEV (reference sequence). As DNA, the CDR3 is TGTGCCAGCAGTACGGGACTAGCAGGCGAGCAGTACTTC. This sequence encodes CASSTGLAGEQYF.

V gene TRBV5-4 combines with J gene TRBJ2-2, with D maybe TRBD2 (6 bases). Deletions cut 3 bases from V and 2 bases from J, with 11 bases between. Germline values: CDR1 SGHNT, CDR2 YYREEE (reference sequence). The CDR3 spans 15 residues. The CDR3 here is CASSSPGANTGELFF. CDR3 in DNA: TGTGCCAGCAGCTCGCCGGGAGCAAACACCGGGGAGCTGTTTTTT. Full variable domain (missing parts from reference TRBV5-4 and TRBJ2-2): ETGVTQSPTHLIKTRGQQVTLRCSSQSGHNTVSWYQQALGQGPQFIFQYYREEENGRGNFPPRFSGLQFPNYSSELNVNALELDDSALYLCASSSPGANTGELFFGEGSRLTVL.

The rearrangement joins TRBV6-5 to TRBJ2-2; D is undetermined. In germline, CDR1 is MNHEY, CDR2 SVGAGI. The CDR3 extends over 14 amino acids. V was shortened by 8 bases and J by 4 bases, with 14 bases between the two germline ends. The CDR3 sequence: CASHKGLPTGELFF. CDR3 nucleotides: TGTGCCAGCCATAAGGGTTTGCCCACCGGGGAGCTGTTTTTT.

The CDR3 spells CASSRDTAMNTEAFF. The CDR3 DNA is TGTGCCAGCAGCAGGGACACAGCAATGAACACTGAAGCTTTCTTT. The V call is TRBV7-9, the J call TRBJ1-1, with D possibly matching TRBD1 (6 bases). Per the germline V gene, CDR1 is SEHNR and CDR2 is FQNEAQ (reference sequence). The V gene lost 5 bases and the J gene lost 0 bases, with 13 bases spanning the gap. The CDR3 covers 15 residues.

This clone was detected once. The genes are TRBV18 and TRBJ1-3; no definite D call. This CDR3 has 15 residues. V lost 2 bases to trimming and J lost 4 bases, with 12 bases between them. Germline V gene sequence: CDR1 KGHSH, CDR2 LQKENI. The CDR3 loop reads CASSPSGISGNTIYF. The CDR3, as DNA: TGTGCCAGCTCACCAAGCGGTATTTCGGGAAACACCATATATTTT.

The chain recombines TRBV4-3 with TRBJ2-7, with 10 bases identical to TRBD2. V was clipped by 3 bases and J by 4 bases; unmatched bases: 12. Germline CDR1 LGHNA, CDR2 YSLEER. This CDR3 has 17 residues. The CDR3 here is CASSHHRTSGINYEQYF. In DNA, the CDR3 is TGCGCCAGCAGCCACCACCGAACTAGCGGGATCAATTACGAGCAGTACTTC.

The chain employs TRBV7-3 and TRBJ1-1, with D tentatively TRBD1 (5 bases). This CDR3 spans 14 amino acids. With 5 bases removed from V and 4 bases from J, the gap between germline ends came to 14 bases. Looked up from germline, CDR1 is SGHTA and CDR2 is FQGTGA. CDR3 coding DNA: TGTGCCAGCAGCCCCCGGCGGGGGGGCACTGAAGCTTTCTTT. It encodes CASSPRRGGTEAFF.

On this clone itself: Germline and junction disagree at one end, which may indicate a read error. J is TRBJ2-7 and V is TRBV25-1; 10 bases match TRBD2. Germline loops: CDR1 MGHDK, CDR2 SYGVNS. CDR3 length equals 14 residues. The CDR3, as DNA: TGTGCCAGCAGTGATCACCAAGGACTAGCGGTCGTTATCTTC. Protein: CASSDHQGLAVVIF.

The CDR3 bases are TGCGCCAGCAGCCCCTGGGGGGATCCCAACTATGGCTACACCTTC. Encoded protein: CASSPWGDPNYGYTF. This chain joins TRBV5-1 and TRBJ1-2, with TRBD1 as a possible D gene (5 bases). CDR3 length equals 15 residues. V gave up 4 bases and J gave up 2 bases, with 15 bases separating them. Germline loops: CDR1 SGHRS, CDR2 YFSETQ.

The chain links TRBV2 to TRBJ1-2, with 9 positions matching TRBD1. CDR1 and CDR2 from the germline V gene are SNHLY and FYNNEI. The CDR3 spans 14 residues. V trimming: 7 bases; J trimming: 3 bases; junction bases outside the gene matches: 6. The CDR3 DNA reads TGTGCCAGCATCGCACAGGGGGCGGACTATGGCTACACCTTC. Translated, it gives CASIAQGADYGYTF.

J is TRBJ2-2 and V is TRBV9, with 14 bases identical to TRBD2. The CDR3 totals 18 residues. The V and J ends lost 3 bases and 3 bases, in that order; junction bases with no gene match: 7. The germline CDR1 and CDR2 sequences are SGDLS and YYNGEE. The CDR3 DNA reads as TGTGCCAGCAGCGAGGGGACTAGCGGGAGTCTGCACACCGGGGAGCTGTTTTTT. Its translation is CASSEGTSGSLHTGELFF.

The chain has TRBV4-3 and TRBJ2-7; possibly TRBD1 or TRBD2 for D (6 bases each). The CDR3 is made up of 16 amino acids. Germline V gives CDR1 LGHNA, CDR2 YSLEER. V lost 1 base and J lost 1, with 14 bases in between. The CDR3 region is CASSQGPGAGSYEQYF. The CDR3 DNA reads TGCGCCAGCAGCCAAGGGCCGGGGGCGGGATCCTACGAGCAGTACTTC.

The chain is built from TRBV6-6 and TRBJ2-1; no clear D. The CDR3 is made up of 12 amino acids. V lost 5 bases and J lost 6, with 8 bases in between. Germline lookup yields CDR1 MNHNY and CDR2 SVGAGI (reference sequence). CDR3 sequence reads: CASSLTGNEQFF. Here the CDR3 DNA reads TGTGCCAGCAGTCTGACTGGCAATGAGCAGTTCTTC.

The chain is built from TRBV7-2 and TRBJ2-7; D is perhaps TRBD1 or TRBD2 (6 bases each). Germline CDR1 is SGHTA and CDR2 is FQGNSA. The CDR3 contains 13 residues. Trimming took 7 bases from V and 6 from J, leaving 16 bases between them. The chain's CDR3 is CASTPIEGGEQYF. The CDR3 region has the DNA TGTGCCAGCACCCCTATTGAGGGGGGCGAGCAGTACTTC.

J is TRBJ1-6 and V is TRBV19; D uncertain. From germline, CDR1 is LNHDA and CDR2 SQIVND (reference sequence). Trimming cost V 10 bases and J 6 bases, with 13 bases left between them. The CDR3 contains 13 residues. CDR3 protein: CATRRGFNSPLHF. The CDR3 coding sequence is TGTGCCACCAGACGTGGTTTTAATTCACCCCTCCACTTT.

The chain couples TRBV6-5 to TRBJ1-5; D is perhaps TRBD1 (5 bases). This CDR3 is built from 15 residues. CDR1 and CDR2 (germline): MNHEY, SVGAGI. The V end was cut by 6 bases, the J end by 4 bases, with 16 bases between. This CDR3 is CASSSSPAGNQPQHF. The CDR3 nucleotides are TGTGCCAGCAGCTCCTCGCCGGCAGGGAATCAGCCCCAGCATTTT.

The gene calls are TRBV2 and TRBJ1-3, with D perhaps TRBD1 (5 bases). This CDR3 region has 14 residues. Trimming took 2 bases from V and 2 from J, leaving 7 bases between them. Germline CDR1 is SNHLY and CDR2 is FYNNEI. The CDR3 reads CASSEPRAGNTIYF. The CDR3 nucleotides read TGTGCCAGCAGTGAACCCAGGGCTGGAAACACCATATATTTT.

The CDR3 sequence is CASSYFLDSPNQPQHF. Written as DNA, the CDR3 is TGTGCCAGCAGTTACTTCCTCGACAGCCCCAATCAGCCCCAGCATTTT. V is TRBV6-6 and J is TRBJ1-5; possibly TRBD1 for D (5 bases). This CDR3 is built from 16 residues. Trimming took off 1 base at V and 3 bases at J, with 13 bases between the two ends. From germline, CDR1 is MNHNY and CDR2 SVGAGI (reference sequence).

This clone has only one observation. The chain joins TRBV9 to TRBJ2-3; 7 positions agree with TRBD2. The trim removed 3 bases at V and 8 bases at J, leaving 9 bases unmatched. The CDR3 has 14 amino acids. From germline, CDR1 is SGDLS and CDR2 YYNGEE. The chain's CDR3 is CASSGAGTIGTQYF. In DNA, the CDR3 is TGTGCCAGCAGCGGAGCGGGAACGATCGGTACGCAGTATTTT. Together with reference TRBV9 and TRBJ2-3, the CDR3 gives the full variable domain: DSGVTQTPKHLITATGQRVTLRCSPRSGDLSVYWYQQSLDQGLQFLIQYYNGEERAKGNILERFSAQQFPDLHSELNLSSLELGDSALYFCASSGAGTIGTQYFGPGTRLTVL.

The CDR3 region is CASSEGTSATNEKLFF. The DNA for the CDR3 is TGTGCCAGCAGCGAGGGGACCAGTGCAACTAATGAAAAACTGTTTTTT. V usage is TRBV7-9 and J usage is TRBJ1-4; D might be TRBD1 (5 bases). V lost 5 bases and J 0 bases, leaving 13 bases between the germline ends. CDR1 and CDR2 from the germline V gene are SEHNR and FQNEAQ (reference sequence). There are 16 residues in the CDR3.